This T cell receptor (beta chain) was recovered during a study of blood T cell repertoires in COVID-19. As for the study in general: Sites across the United States, Italy and Spain contributed samples from acute and convalescent COVID-19. Sources were T cells, B-cell-depleted T cells, or PBMCs; the material itself was cDNA or gDNA.

Original methodology: Reference gene primers were amplified, and this amplification served to estimate nucleated cell counts. The data were produced by immunoSEQ multiplex PCR, yet TCRdb's version contains in-frame clones alone and is incomplete. V, J and clone size are those of that table, while D and trimming were read from the DNA. The sample consists of 140,000 or so clones, 80% to 85% of them appearing once. The CDR3 totals 17 residues. Trimming left V 1 base short and J 3 bases short, with 18 bases between. In germline, CDR1 is MDHEN, CDR2 SYDVKM. This clone was seen only once. The genes are TRBV28 and TRBJ1-2; tentative D call: TRBD1 (5 bases). The sample was peripheral blood. The source of this sequence is a human donor in a cohort sampled during active COVID-19. CDR3 in amino acids: CASSLLGGLGQDYGYTF. As DNA, the CDR3 is TGTGCCAGCAGTTTATTGGGGGGGTTGGGGCAGGACTATGGCTACACCTTC.